The clone carrying this TCR beta chain occurred a few times. Its specificity is unknown. This record belongs to a study of cytotoxic CD8 clonotypes in ibrutinib-treated CLL. General study findings and limits: Rare overall, public clonotypes shrank or held steady under therapy.

Depths of 1 in 200,000 to 1 in 1 million T cells were the sequencing target. Clones were read by immunoSEQ multiplex PCR, and TCRdb kept only the in-frame ones, dropping some. The table lists 200,000 to 250,000 clones, under 75% of them singletons. The germline V gene encodes CDR1 LNHDA and CDR2 SQIVND (reference sequence). The CDR3 consists of 12 residues. V was clipped by 10 bases and J by 5 bases, with 14 bases between them. The sequence was collected from a human donor with chronic lymphocytic leukemia. The specimen comprised PBMCs, sampled after 24 months of ibrutinib treatment. The chain uses TRBV19 and TRBJ2-5; possible D gene TRBD1, 6 bases. CDR3 loop: CATSQGWETQYF. The CDR3 bases are TGTGCCACATCGCAGGGGTGGGAGACCCAGTACTTC.